The 8 T cell receptor beta chains given below trace back to one sample, sequenced in a study of T cells after yellow fever vaccination. Each CDR3 protein is one row after TCRdb ran MiXCR on the 5' RACE reads. The sample has about 300,000 distinct CDR3 sequences, approximately 10% seen once. This specimen was CD4+ T cells sorted from PBMCs, taken 5 days after the yellow fever booster vaccination. All receptors come from a young man who received the YFV17D yellow fever vaccine.

The chain recombines TRBV7-2 with TRBJ1-2, with 7 bases aligning to TRBD1. The germline gives CDR1 SGHTA, CDR2 FQGNSA. Trimming at V came to 0 bases and at J to 4 bases, leaving 5 bases not matched to a gene. This CDR3 is built from 15 residues. The CDR3 spells CASSLAGGMAYGYTF. The CDR3 DNA follows: TGTGCCAGCAGCTTAGCAGGGGGCATGGCCTATGGCTACACCTTC.

This clonotype was detected many times. This chain connects TRBV7-9 to TRBJ1-5; no clear D gene. This CDR3 spans 13 amino acids. The germline gives CDR1 SEHNR, CDR2 FQNEAQ (reference sequence). Trimming removed 4 bases at V and 4 bases at J, with 8 bases between. This CDR3 reads CASSSGKNQPQHF. The CDR3 DNA is TGTGCCAGCAGCTCTGGGAAGAATCAGCCCCAGCATTTT.

This clonotype was seen only a few times. The chain is built from TRBV20-1 and TRBJ2-3; the D gene is possibly TRBD2 (6 bases). The CDR3 is made up of 14 amino acids. V dropped 4 bases and J dropped 2 bases, with 13 bases sitting between them. Germline V gene lookup returns CDR1 DFQATT and CDR2 SNEGSKA (reference sequence). The CDR3 loop reads CSANAGLTTDTQYF. CDR3 in DNA: TGCAGTGCTAACGCGGGACTTACCACAGATACGCAGTATTTT.

This clonotype was counted only a few times. V is TRBV29-1 and J is TRBJ2-3; 7 bases line up with TRBD2. Germline V CDR1 and CDR2: SQVTM, ANQGSEA. J gave up 1 base and V 3 bases, and 4 bases lay outside the gene matches. The CDR3 runs to 14 residues. Here the CDR3 reads CSVEGGSRTDTQYF. The CDR3 nucleotides are TGCAGCGTTGAGGGAGGGAGCCGCACAGATACGCAGTATTTT.

This clonotype was found a few times. The V and J genes are TRBV29-1 and TRBJ1-5, with TRBD1 as a possible D gene (6 bases). The CDR3 consists of 16 residues. CDR1 is SQVTM and CDR2 is ANQGSEA in the germline V gene. V gave up 4 bases and J gave up 2 bases, with 18 bases separating them. CDR3 in amino acids: CSVVQGSVGGNQPQHF. In DNA form, the CDR3 reads TGCAGCGTTGTACAGGGTAGCGTCGGGGGCAATCAGCCCCAGCATTTT.

The J gene is TRBJ2-7, the V gene TRBV7-8, with TRBD1 as a possible D gene (6 bases). This CDR3 has 15 residues. Germline lookup yields CDR1 SGHVS and CDR2 FQNEAQ. Trimming shortened V by 5 bases and J by 2 bases, and 16 bases separated the two germline ends. The CDR3 DNA sequence: TGTGCCAGCAGCCGAGACGGGCAGGGGCCCTACGAGCAGTACGTC. Translating it yields CASSRDGQGPYEQYV.

This chain uses TRBV27 with TRBJ1-5; a weak D match, TRBD1 (6 bases). Germline V gene data show CDR1 as MNHEY and CDR2 as SMNVEV (reference sequence). The V end was cut by 3 bases, the J end by 7 bases, with 16 bases between. CDR3 length: 15 amino acids. CDR3 region: CASSFVGAGYQPQHF. CDR3 coding DNA: TGTGCCAGCAGTTTTGTGGGGGCCGGGTACCAGCCCCAGCATTTT.

This clonotype was seen only a few times. V usage is TRBV6-2 or TRBV6-3 and J usage is TRBJ2-7; 7 bases are a match to TRBD2. Trimming at V came to 4 bases and at J to 0 bases, leaving 3 bases not matched to a gene. The CDR3 has 14 amino acids. Germline loops: CDR1 MNHEY, CDR2 SVGEGT. CDR3: CASSSAGSSYEQYV. CDR3 coding DNA: TGTGCCAGCAGTTCAGCGGGGAGCTCCTACGAGCAGTACGTC.